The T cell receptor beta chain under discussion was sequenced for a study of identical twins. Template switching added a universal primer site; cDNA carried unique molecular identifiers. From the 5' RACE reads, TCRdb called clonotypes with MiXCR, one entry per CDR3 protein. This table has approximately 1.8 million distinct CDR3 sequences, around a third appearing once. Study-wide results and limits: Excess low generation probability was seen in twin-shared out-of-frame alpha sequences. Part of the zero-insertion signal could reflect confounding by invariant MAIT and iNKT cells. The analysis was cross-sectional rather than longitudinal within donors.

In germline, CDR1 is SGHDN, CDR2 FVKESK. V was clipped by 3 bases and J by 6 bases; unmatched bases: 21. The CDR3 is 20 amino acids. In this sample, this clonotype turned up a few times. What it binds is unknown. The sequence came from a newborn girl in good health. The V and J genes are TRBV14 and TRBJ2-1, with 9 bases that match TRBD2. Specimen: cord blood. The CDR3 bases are TGTGCCAGCAGCCATCTAAGACGTCTGCGGGAGGGCCCAGTCGGCAATGAGCAGTTCTTC. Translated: CASSHLRRLREGPVGNEQFF.